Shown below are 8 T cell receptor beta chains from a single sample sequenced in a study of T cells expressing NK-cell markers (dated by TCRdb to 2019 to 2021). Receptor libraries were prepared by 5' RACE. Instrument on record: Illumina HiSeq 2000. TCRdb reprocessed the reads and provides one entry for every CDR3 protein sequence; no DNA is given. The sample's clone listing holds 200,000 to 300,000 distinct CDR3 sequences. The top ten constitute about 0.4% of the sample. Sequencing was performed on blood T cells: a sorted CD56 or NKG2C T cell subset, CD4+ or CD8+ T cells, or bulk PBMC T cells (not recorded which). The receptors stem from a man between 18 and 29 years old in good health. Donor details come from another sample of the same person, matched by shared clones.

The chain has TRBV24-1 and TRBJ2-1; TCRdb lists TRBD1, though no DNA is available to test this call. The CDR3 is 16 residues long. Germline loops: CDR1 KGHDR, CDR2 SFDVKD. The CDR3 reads CATRMGGQGARNEQFF.

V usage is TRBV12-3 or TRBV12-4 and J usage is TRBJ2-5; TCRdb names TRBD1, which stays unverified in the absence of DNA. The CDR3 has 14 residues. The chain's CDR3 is CASSTGTDQETQYF.

The CDR3 here is CASMEGSYYGYTF. The chain couples TRBV12-3 or TRBV12-4 to TRBJ1-2. The CDR3 is 13 residues long.

CDR3 residues: CASSLTRVDTQYF. V gene TRBV11-3 combines with J gene TRBJ2-3; no DNA is available, so the TRBD2 call from TCRdb remains unchecked. Germline CDR1 SGHNT, CDR2 YENEEA. The CDR3 is made up of 13 amino acids.

The CDR3 here is CASGFPQGEAFF. The V and J genes are TRBV12-5 and TRBJ1-1; the D call of TRBD1 rests on TCRdb alone, since no DNA is present to check it. This CDR3 region has 12 residues. The germline CDR1 and CDR2 sequences are LGHNT and FRNRAP.

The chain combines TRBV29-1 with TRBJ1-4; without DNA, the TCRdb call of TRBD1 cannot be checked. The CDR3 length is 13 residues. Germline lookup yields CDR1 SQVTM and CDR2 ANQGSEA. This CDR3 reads CSAMRGPNEKLFF.

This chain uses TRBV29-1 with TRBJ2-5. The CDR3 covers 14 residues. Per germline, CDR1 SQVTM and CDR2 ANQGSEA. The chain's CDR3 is CSVGGRLKQETQYF.

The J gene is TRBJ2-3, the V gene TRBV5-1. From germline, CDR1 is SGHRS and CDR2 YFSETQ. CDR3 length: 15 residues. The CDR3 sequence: CASSLAREDTDTQYF.